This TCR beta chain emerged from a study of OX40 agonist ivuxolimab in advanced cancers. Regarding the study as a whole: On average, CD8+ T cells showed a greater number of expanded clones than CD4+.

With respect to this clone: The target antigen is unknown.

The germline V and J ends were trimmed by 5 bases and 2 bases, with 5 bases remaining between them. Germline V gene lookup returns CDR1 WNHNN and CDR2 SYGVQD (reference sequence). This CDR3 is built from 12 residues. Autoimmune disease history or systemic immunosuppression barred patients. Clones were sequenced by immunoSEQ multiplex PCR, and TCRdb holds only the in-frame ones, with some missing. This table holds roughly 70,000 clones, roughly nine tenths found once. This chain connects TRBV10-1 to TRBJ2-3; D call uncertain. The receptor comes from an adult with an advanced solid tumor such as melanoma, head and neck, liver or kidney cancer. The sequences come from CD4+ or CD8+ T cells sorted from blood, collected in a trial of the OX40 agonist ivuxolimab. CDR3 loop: CASSPNTDTQYF. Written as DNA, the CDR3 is TGCGCCAGCAGTCCGAACACAGATACGCAGTATTTT.